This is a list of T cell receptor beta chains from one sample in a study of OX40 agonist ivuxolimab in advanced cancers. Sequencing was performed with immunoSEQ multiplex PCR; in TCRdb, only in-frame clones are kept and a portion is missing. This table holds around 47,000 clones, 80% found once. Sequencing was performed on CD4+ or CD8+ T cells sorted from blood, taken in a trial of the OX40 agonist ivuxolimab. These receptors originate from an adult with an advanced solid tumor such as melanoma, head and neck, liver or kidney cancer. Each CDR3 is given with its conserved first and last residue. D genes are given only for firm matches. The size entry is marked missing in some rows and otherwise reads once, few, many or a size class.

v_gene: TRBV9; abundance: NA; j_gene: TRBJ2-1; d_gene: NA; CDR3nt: TGTGCCAGCAGCCCCCTTCCGGGACACAATGAGCAGTTCTTC; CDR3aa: CASSPLPGHNEQFF
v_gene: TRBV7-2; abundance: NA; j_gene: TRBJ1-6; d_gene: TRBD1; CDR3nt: TGTGCCAGCAGCCCCTCCGGGACAGGGAATTCACCCCTCCACTTT; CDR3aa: CASSPSGTGNSPLHF
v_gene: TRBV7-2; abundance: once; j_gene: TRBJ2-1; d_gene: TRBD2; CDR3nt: TGTGTCAGCAGCTCCCCCCCGACTAGCGGTTACAATGAGCAGTTCTTC; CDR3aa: CVSSSPPTSGYNEQFF
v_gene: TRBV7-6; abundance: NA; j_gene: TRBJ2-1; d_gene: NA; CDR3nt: TGTGCCAGCAGCTTAGAAGGGGATAGCTACAATGAGCAGTTCTTC; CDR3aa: CASSLEGDSYNEQFF
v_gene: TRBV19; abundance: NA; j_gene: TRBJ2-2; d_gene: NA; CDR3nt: TGTGCCAGTACCCTTTCCGACGTCGGGGACACCGGGGAGCTGTTTTTT; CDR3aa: CASTLSDVGDTGELFF
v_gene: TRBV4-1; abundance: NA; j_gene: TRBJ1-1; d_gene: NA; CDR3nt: TGCGCCAGCAGCCAAGGGCCTTTTTTCACTGAAGCTTTCTTT; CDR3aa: CASSQGPFFTEAFF
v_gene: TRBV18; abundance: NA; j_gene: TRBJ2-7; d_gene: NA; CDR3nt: TGTGCCAGCTCTTCGGGGCCTTTCTACGAGCAGTACTTC; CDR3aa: CASSSGPFYEQYF
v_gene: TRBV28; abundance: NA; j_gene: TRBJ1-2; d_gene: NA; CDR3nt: TGTGCCAGCGGCAGTAACTATGGCTACACCTTC; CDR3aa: CASGSNYGYTF
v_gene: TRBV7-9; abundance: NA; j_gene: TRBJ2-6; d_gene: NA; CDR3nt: TGTGCCAGCAGCAAGCCCCAGGGTGGGGCCAACGTCCTGACTTTC; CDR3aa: CASSKPQGGANVLTF
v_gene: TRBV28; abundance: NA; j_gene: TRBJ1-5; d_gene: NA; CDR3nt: TGTGCCAGCACCCCTGGGGGACAAAGATTGAGCAATCAGCCCCAGCATTTT; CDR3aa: CASTPGGQRLSNQPQHF
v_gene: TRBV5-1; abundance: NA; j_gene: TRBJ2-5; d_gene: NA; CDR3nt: TGCGCCAGCAACCGGGGACAAGAGACCCAGTACTTC; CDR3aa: CASNRGQETQYF
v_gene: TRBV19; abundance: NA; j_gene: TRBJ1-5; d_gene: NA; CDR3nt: TGTGCCAGCTACGGGGGATTGAGTCAGCCCCAGCATTTT; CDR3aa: CASYGGLSQPQHF
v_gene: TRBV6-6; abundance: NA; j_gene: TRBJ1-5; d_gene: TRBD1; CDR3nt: TGTGCCACCTCTCGGACAGGGGGCAACATTGGTCAGCCCCAGCATTTT; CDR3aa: CATSRTGGNIGQPQHF
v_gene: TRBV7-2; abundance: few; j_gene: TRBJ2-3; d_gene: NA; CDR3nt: TGTGCCAGCAGCTTAGTGGTGGGTACGCAGTATTTT; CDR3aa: CASSLVVGTQYF
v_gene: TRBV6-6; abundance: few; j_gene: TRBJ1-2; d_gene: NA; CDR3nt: TGTGCCAGCTGTGGAGGGCTTAACTATGGCTACACCTTC; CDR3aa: CASCGGLNYGYTF
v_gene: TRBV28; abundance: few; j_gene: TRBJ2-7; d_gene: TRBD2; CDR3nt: TGTGCCAGCGCTTTTCCCCCCACTAGCGGGGGGGCTTACGAGCAGTACTTC; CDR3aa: CASAFPPTSGGAYEQYF
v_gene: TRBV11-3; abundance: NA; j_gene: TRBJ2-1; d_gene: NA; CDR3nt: TGTGCCAGCAGCCCAGTAGGGGGGGCCGGGAATGAGCAGTTCTTC; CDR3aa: CASSPVGGAGNEQFF
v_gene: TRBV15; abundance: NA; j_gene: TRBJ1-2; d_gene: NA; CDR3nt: TGTGCCACCAGCAGAGATGGGGGGGGCGGCTACACCTTC; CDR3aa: CATSRDGGGGYTF
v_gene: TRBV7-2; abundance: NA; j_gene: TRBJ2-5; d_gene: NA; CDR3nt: TGTGCCAGCAGCTTAGACAGGACACCTCGCGGAGAGACCCAGTACTTC; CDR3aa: CASSLDRTPRGETQYF
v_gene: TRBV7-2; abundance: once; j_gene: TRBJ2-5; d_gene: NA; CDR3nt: TGTGCCAGCAGCTTAAGTAGCTTGGTAGAGACCCAGTACTTC; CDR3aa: CASSLSSLVETQYF
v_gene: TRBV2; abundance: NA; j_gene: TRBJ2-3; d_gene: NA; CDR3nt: TGTGCCAGCAGGGACGGACAGTATACGCAGTATTTT; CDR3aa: CASRDGQYTQYF
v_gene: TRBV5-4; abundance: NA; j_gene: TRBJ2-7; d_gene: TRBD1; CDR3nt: TGTGCCAGCAGCCGGGACAGGGGCTCCTACGAGCAGTACTTC; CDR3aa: CASSRDRGSYEQYF
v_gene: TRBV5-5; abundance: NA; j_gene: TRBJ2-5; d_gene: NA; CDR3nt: TGTGCCAGCAGCTTGGGGGGGCAGGAGACCCAGTACTTC; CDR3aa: CASSLGGQETQYF
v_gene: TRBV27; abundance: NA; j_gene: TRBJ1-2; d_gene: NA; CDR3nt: TGTGCCAGCAGTGACCGACAAACTGAGGGCTACACCTTC; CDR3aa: CASSDRQTEGYTF
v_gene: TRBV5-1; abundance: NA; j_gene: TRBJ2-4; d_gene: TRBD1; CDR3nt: TGCGCCAGCAGCTCTTCCGCGGGACAGGGGACCATTCAGTACTTC; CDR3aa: CASSSSAGQGTIQYF
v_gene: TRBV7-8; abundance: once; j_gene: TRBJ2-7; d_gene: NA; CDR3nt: TGTGCCAGCAGCTCAAGCCAGGGTGCCTACGAGCAGTACTTC; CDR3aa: CASSSSQGAYEQYF
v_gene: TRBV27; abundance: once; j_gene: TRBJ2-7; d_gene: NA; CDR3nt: TGTGCCAGCAGTTCGAGATTGGGCGAGCAGTACTTC; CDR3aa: CASSSRLGEQYF
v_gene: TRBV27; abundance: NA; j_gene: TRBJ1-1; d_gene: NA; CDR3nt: TGTGCCAGCAGTTTACATAGGGGGGAAGCTTTCTTT; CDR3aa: CASSLHRGEAFF
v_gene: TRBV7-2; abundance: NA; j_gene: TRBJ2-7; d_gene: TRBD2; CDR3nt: TGTGCCAGCAGCTTAGCGCGGGGGGGCGAGCAGTACTTC; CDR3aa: CASSLARGGEQYF
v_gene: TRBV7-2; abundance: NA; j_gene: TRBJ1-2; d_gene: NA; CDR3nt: TGTGCCAGCAGCCAAACAGCCTATGGCTACACCTTC; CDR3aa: CASSQTAYGYTF
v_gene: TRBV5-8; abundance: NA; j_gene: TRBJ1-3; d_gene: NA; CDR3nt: TGTGCCAGCAGCCCTACAGGTGGAAACACCATATATTTT; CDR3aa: CASSPTGGNTIYF
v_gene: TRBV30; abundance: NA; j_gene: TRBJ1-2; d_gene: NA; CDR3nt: TGTGCCTGGAGTGTGGCATTTCTCAACTATGGCTACACCTTC; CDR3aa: CAWSVAFLNYGYTF
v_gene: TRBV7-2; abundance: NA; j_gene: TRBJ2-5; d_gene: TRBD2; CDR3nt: TGTGCCAGCAGCTCCCTGGGACTAGCGGGAGCGGAGACCCAGTACTTC; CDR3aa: CASSSLGLAGAETQYF
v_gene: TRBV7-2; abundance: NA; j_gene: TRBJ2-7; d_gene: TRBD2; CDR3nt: TGTGCCAGCAGCTTAGCGGTGGGAAGCGGGGACGAGTACTTC; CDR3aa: CASSLAVGSGDEYF